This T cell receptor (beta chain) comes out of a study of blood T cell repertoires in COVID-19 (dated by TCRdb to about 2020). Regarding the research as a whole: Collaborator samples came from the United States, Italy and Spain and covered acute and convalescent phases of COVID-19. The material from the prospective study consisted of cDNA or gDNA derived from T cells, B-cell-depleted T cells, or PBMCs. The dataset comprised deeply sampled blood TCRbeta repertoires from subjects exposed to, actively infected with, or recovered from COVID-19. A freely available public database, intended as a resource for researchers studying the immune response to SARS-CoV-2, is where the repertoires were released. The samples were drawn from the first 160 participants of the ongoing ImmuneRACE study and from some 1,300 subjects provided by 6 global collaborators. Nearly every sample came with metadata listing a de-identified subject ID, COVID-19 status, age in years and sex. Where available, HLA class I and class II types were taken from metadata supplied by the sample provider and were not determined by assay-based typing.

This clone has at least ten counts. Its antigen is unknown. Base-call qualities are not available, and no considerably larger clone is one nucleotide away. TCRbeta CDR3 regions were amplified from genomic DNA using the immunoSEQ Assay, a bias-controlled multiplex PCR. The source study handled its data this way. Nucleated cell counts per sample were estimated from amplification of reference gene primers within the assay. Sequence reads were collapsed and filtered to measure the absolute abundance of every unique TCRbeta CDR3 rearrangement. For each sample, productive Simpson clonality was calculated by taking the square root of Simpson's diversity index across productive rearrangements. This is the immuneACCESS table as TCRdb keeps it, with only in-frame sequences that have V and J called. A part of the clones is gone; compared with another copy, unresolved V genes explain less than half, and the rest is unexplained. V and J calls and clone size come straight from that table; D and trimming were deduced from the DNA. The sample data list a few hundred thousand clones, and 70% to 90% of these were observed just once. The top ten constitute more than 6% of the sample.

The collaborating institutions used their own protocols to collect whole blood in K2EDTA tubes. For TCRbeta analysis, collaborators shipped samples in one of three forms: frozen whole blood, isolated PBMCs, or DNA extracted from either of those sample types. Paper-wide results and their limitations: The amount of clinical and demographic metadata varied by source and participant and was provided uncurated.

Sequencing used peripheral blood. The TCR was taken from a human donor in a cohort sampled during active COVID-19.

Here is the DNA: TGTGCCAGCAGCCAAGGGGTAGCGGGGAACACTGAAGCTTTCTTT. This codes for CASSQGVAGNTEAFF. This chain joins TRBV4-2 to TRBJ1-1; the D gene lacks a confident call. Per the germline V gene, LGHNA is the CDR1 and YNFKEQ is the CDR2. V loses 1 base, J loses 1 base, and the germline ends lie 10 bases apart. Inclusive of the bounding cysteine and phenylalanine, the CDR3 is 15 residues long. Just the 45-base CDR3 DNA is kept, in frame starting at base 1.